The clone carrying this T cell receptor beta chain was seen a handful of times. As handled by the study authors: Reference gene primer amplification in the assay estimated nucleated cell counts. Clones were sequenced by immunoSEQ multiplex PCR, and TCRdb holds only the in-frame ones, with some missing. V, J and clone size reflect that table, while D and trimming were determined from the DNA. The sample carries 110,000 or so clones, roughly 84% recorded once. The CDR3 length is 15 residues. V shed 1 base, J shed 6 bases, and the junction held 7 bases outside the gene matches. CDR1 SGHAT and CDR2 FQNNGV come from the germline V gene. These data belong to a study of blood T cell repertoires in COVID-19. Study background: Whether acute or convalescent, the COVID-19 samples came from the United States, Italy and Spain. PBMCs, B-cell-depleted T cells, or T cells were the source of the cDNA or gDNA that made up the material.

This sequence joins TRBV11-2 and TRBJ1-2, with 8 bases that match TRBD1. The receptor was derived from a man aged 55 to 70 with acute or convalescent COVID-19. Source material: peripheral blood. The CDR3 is CASSLAQGAIHGYTF. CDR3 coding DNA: TGTGCCAGCAGCTTAGCCCAGGGGGCAATCCATGGCTACACCTTC.